One and the same sample provided the 12 T cell receptor beta chains below, sequenced in a study of blood T cell repertoires in COVID-19. The protocol was immunoSEQ multiplex PCR, while the TCRdb copy is restricted to in-frame clones and leaves out a portion. Here the sample spans over 150,000 clones, under 85% being singletons. The sequenced material came from peripheral blood. These receptors all stem from a woman in her seventies with COVID-19, enrolled during active disease.

In its sample, this clone was seen many times. The rearrangement uses TRBV27 and TRBJ2-2; the match to TRBD2 covers 10 bases. V was clipped by 0 bases and J by 1 base; unmatched bases: 14. In germline, CDR1 is MNHEY, CDR2 SMNVEV (reference sequence). The CDR3 length is 21 residues. CDR3 coding DNA: TGTGCCAGCAGTTTATCTCCCCTGGCTAGCGGGAGTAGGAAGAACACCGGGGAGCTGTTTTTT. Its protein is CASSLSPLASGSRKNTGELFF.

This clone was recorded once. This rearrangement joins TRBV19 to TRBJ2-1, with TRBD2 as a possible D gene (5 bases). The germline V gene encodes CDR1 LNHDA and CDR2 SQIVND (reference sequence). Trimming pared 7 bases from V and 8 bases from J, leaving 9 bases between. The CDR3 runs 11 residues. CDR3 amino acids: CASIKEDEQFF. The CDR3 DNA reads as TGTGCCAGTATTAAGGAGGATGAGCAGTTCTTC.

V and J are TRBV7-9 and TRBJ1-3; 9 positions agree with TRBD1. V shed 4 bases and J 2 bases; nucleotides not matched to a gene: 6. The CDR3 runs to 16 residues. Germline CDR1 and CDR2: SEHNR and FQNEAQ (reference sequence). CDR3 sequence (DNA): TGTGCCAGCAGCTCCCTGGGACAGGGACCTGGAAACACCATATATTTT. Translating gives CASSSLGQGPGNTIYF.

The rearrangement uses TRBV28 and TRBJ1-5; TRBD1 agrees at 8 bases. The CDR3 runs 16 residues. Germline CDR1 reads MDHEN; CDR2 reads SYDVKM. Unmatched junction bases numbered 13, after V lost 7 bases and J lost 5 bases. The CDR3 DNA sequence: TGTGCCAGCATTCCCTCAGGGGGCGCAAGGGATCAGCCCCAGCATTTT. This gives the protein CASIPSGGARDQPQHF.

The chain employs TRBV2 and TRBJ1-5, with unresolved D. The germline V gene has CDR1 SNHLY and CDR2 FYNNEI. V lost 4 bases and J lost 3, with 13 bases in between. CDR3 length: 15 residues. The CDR3 region has the DNA TGTGCCAGCAGTGTGGGCCAAACTTCCAATCAGCCCCAGCATTTT. It encodes CASSVGQTSNQPQHF.

The V gene is TRBV28, the J gene TRBJ1-6, with TRBD1 matching 7 bases. With V trimmed by 6 bases and J by 9 bases, 8 bases remained unmatched. The CDR3 is made up of 14 amino acids. Germline assignment: CDR1 MDHEN and CDR2 SYDVKM. CDR3 DNA sequence: TGTGCCAGCAGGGACAGGTCCGGGGGTTCACCCCTCCACTTT. Its translation: CASRDRSGGSPLHF.

The gene calls are TRBV30 and TRBJ1-5; 8 bases align to TRBD1. Germline values: CDR1 GTSNPN, CDR2 SVGIG (reference sequence). The ends lost 3 bases at V and 3 bases at J; junction bases unmatched: 7. The CDR3 loop spans 15 amino acids. In DNA form, the CDR3 reads TGTGCCTGGAGGACACAGGACAGGGACAATCAGCCCCAGCATTTT. This gives the protein CAWRTQDRDNQPQHF.

The V call is TRBV7-6, the J call TRBJ2-2; a possible D gene is TRBD2 (6 bases). Germline CDR1 SGHVS, CDR2 FNYEAQ. Trimming removed 0 bases from V and 4 bases from J, with 9 bases in between. The CDR3 consists of 15 residues. CDR3: CASSLAGGSTGELFF. The CDR3 DNA is TGTGCCAGCAGCTTAGCGGGAGGCTCCACCGGGGAGCTGTTTTTT.

The CDR3 reads CASILGPPGQGAYEQYF. The CDR3 coding sequence is TGTGCCAGCATCCTAGGCCCCCCGGGACAGGGGGCCTACGAGCAGTACTTC. The rearrangement links TRBV27 to TRBJ2-7, with 11 bases identical to TRBD1. The J segment lost 2 bases and the V segment lost 7 bases, leaving 13 bases of the junction unmatched. Germline values: CDR1 MNHEY, CDR2 SMNVEV (reference sequence). The length of the CDR3 is 17 residues.

The V call is TRBV9, the J call TRBJ2-7; TRBD2 agrees at 9 bases. CDR3 length: 15 amino acids. Germline loops: CDR1 SGDLS, CDR2 YYNGEE. The V segment lost 0 bases and the J segment 7 bases; nucleotides outside the gene matches: 8. CDR3 nucleotide sequence: TGTGCCAGCAGCGTAGGGTCTAGCGGGAAACTGGAGCAGTACTTC. Translation gives CASSVGSSGKLEQYF.

This sequence joins TRBV2 and TRBJ1-6, with a possible D match to TRBD1 (6 bases). The germline V and J ends were trimmed by 5 bases and 10 bases, with 18 bases remaining between them. This CDR3 spans 15 amino acids. CDR1 SNHLY and CDR2 FYNNEI come from the germline V gene. The CDR3 loop is CASSSGPRGPSPLHF. The CDR3 nucleotides are TGTGCCAGCAGTTCTGGCCCCAGGGGCCCATCACCCCTCCACTTT.

This chain links TRBV7-8 with TRBJ1-5, with 10 nucleotides matching TRBD1. Germline lookup yields CDR1 SGHVS and CDR2 FQNEAQ. CDR3 length equals 15 residues. J lost 3 bases, V lost 4 bases, and 3 bases had no gene match. The CDR3 DNA sequence: TGTGCCAGCAGCTCCGACAGGGGGCCCAATCAGCCCCAGCATTTT. Translating gives CASSSDRGPNQPQHF.